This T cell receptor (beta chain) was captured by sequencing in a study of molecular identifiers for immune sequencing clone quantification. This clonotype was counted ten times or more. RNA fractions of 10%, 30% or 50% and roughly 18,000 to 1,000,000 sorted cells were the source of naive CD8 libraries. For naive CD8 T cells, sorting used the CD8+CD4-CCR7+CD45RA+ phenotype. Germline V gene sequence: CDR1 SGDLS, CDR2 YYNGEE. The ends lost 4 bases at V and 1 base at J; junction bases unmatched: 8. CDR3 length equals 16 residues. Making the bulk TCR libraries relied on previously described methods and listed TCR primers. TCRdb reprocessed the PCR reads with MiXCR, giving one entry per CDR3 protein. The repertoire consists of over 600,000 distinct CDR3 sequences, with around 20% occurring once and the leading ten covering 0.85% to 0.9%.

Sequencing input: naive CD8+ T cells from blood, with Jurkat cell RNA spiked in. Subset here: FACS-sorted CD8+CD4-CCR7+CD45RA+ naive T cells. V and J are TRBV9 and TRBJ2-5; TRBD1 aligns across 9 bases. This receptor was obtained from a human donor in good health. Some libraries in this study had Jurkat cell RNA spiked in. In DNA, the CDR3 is TGTGCCAGCAGCATTAGCCGGGACAGGGTCCAAGAGACCCAGTACTTC. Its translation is CASSISRDRVQETQYF.